Below, 8 T cell receptor beta chains from the same sample are listed, as sequenced in a study of CD39 and CD103 CD8 tumor-infiltrating T cells. Only in-frame clones appear in the TCRdb table, and some are missing; sequencing was by immunoSEQ multiplex PCR. The data show about 17,000 clones, with around 90% seen just once and 4.3% held by the top ten. The sequenced material came from CD8+ T cells sorted from blood. As for subset: total memory CD8 T cells (CD45RA-CCR7+/-) from blood or uninvolved lymph node. The receptors were sampled from a human donor with head and neck squamous cell carcinoma.

This clone was observed once. The rearrangement uses TRBV28 and TRBJ1-6; maybe TRBD1 (6 bases). This CDR3 has 14 amino acids. The germline V gene encodes CDR1 MDHEN and CDR2 SYDVKM. The V gene lost 3 bases and the J gene lost 7 bases, with 10 bases spanning the gap. The CDR3 spells CASSLWQGNSPLHF. The CDR3 nucleotides are TGTGCCAGCAGTTTGTGGCAGGGGAATTCACCCCTCCACTTT.

J is TRBJ2-2 and V is TRBV27; 7 bases are a match to TRBD2. In germline, CDR1 is MNHEY, CDR2 SMNVEV (reference sequence). With V trimmed by 6 bases and J by 7 bases, 8 bases remained unmatched. CDR3 length: 14 amino acids. The CDR3 nucleotides read TGTGCCAGCAGCCCGGGGGGTACCTACGGGGAGCTGTTTTTT. Its translation is CASSPGGTYGELFF.

CDR3 coding DNA: TGTGCCAGCAGTGACTTGGGGTGGAGGAACACTGAAGCTTTCTTT. Translated, it gives CASSDLGWRNTEAFF. This chain uses TRBV6-1 with TRBJ1-1; D unresolved. V lost 3 bases to trimming and J lost 1 base, with 12 bases between them. The CDR3 consists of 15 residues. Germline CDR1 is MNHNS and CDR2 is SASEGT.

The rearrangement links TRBV6-1 to TRBJ2-2; no clear D gene. The V end lost 4 bases, the J end lost 4 bases, and 13 bases lay between the germline ends. The CDR3 is made up of 15 amino acids. Germline V gene lookup returns CDR1 MNHNS and CDR2 SASEGT. CDR3 DNA sequence: TGTGCCAGCAGTGTTCAGCCTTCGAGCACCGGGGAGCTGTTTTTT. Translating gives CASSVQPSSTGELFF.

The gene calls are TRBV4-1 and TRBJ2-7; D perhaps matches TRBD1 (6 bases). Germline V lookup: CDR1 MGHRA, CDR2 YSYEKL. The V gene lost 1 base and the J gene lost 3 bases, with 10 bases spanning the gap. The CDR3 runs 14 residues. This CDR3 is CASSQGAGDYEQYF. The DNA of the CDR3 is TGCGCCAGCAGCCAAGGGGCAGGGGACTACGAGCAGTACTTC.

This clone was counted a single time. The chain links TRBV2 to TRBJ2-1; D might be TRBD1 (6 bases). Trimming stripped 8 bases from V and 6 bases from J, with 20 bases between. The CDR3 has 15 residues. The V gene's germline CDR1 is SNHLY and CDR2 FYNNEI. CDR3 sequence (DNA): TGTGCCAGCGTACGCGACAGGTACCCCCTCAATGAGCAGTTCTTC. It translates to CASVRDRYPLNEQFF. The full variable domain, with the rest looked up from reference TRBV2 and TRBJ2-1, is EPEVTQTPSHQVTQMGQEVILRCVPISNHLYFYWYRQILGQKVEFLVSFYNNEISEKSEIFDDQFSVERPDGSNFTLKIRSTKLEDSAMYFCASVRDRYPLNEQFFGPGTRLTVL.

The V call is TRBV4-1, the J call TRBJ2-7, with D unresolved. Germline V lookup: CDR1 MGHRA, CDR2 YSYEKL. The CDR3 is 15 amino acids. V lost 0 bases to trimming and J lost 5 bases, with 14 bases between them. The CDR3 bases are TGCGCCAGCAGCCAAGATTGGGGTGCGCGCAACGAGCAGTACTTC. Translation: CASSQDWGARNEQYF.

The CDR3 spells CASSVRGILNTGELFF. Here the CDR3 DNA reads TGTGCCAGCAGCGTAAGAGGGATTTTAAATACCGGGGAGCTGTTTTTT. The chain has TRBV9 and TRBJ2-2, with D perhaps TRBD2 (5 bases). The CDR3 runs to 16 residues. V shed 1 base and J shed 5 bases, with 15 bases lying between them. The germline gives CDR1 SGDLS, CDR2 YYNGEE.